The entry below gives a single TCR beta chain sequence along with its context. One junction end does not reproduce the germline sequence, and a read error may be involved. Following autologous stem cell transplantation, relapse occurred in every patient, and exposure to brentuximab vedotin varied. The data belong to a study of PD-1 blockade in classical Hodgkin lymphoma. This CDR3 region has 11 residues. Germline CDR1 and CDR2: MNHEY and SMNVEV (reference sequence). Some clones are missing from TCRdb's copy, which holds only in-frame ones; the method was immunoSEQ multiplex PCR. The profile shows approximately 100,000 clones, about 89% of them singletons.

The chain recombines TRBV27 with TRBJ2-3; D unclear. Here the sequenced sample was peripheral blood mononuclear cells (PBMCs), taken before the second cycle of nivolumab. This receptor was obtained from a human donor with classical Hodgkin lymphoma. The CDR3 here is CASSAANTQYF. The CDR3 DNA is TGTGCGAGCAGTGCGGCAAATACGCAGTATTTT.